Shown below are 30 T cell receptor beta chains from a single sample sequenced in a study of blood T cell repertoires in COVID-19. This table comes from immunoSEQ multiplex PCR, and its TCRdb copy is limited to in-frame clones, with some not included. This sample carries more than 150,000 clones, more than 80% of them seen once, and the ten largest clones take 15%. Sequences were obtained from peripheral blood. The receptors originated from a woman aged 40-49 years with acute or convalescent COVID-19.

Here the CDR3 DNA reads TGTGCCAGCACCCGGGCGGGAGGAACAGATACGCAGTATTTT. It yields the protein CASTRAGGTDTQYF. This chain links TRBV25-1 with TRBJ2-3; 8 nucleotides agree with TRBD2. The CDR3 loop spans 14 amino acids. Germline CDR1 is MGHDK and CDR2 is SYGVNS. The J segment lost 3 bases and the V segment lost 7 bases, leaving 6 bases of the junction unmatched.

This chain links TRBV12-3 or TRBV12-4 with TRBJ1-6; D call uncertain. Trimming stripped 4 bases from V and 8 bases from J, with 9 bases between. This CDR3 contains 13 residues. CDR3 sequence (DNA): TGTGCCAGCAGTTCGAACGGGTATTCACCCCTCCACTTT. Its protein is CASSSNGYSPLHF.

The chain employs TRBV11-2 and TRBJ2-7; D gene unclear. This CDR3 is 12 amino acids long. The V end was cut by 1 base, the J end by 4 bases, with 5 bases between. Germline lookup yields CDR1 SGHAT and CDR2 FQNNGV. The CDR3 DNA is TGTGCCAGCAGCTTAGCCCGTTACGAGCAGTACTTC. It specifies CASSLARYEQYF.

V usage is TRBV6-5 and J usage is TRBJ2-7, with 7 bases lining up with TRBD1. Germline V gene lookup returns CDR1 MNHEY and CDR2 SVGAGI. V shed 7 bases, J shed 2 bases, and the junction held 11 bases outside the gene matches. CDR3 size: 15 residues. The CDR3 region is CASITRDSGAYEQYF. The CDR3 bases are TGTGCCAGCATTACCCGGGACAGTGGGGCCTACGAGCAGTACTTC.

This rearrangement joins TRBV4-2 to TRBJ1-2; D perhaps matches TRBD1 (6 bases). Germline V CDR1 and CDR2: LGHNA, YNFKEQ. V was clipped by 0 bases and J by 4 bases, with 21 bases between them. This CDR3 has 18 amino acids. The CDR3 sequence: CASSQDLLSGASGYGYTF. The CDR3 DNA reads as TGTGCCAGCAGCCAAGACCTCCTATCAGGGGCGTCGGGCTATGGCTACACCTTC.

J is TRBJ2-3 and V is TRBV12-5; D might be TRBD1 (6 bases). CDR1 and CDR2 from the germline V gene are LGHNT and FRNRAP. Deletions cut 3 bases from V and 2 bases from J, with 9 bases between. This CDR3 is 14 amino acids long. CDR3 amino acids: CASGLRQDTDTQYF. The CDR3 DNA follows: TGTGCTAGTGGTTTACGACAGGACACAGATACGCAGTATTTT.

V and J are TRBV30 and TRBJ1-2, with TRBD1 matching over 7 bases. Looked up from germline, CDR1 is GTSNPN and CDR2 is SVGIG (reference sequence). After removal of 6 bases from V and 2 bases from J, the junction contained 3 bases not matched to a gene. The CDR3 has 12 residues. The CDR3: CACTGVNYGYTF. The CDR3 DNA is TGTGCCTGTACAGGGGTGAACTATGGCTACACCTTC.

J is TRBJ2-5 and V is TRBV2; TRBD2 might be the D (5 bases). Germline values: CDR1 SNHLY, CDR2 FYNNEI. Trimming stripped 7 bases from V and 5 bases from J, with 14 bases between. The CDR3 is 13 amino acids. The CDR3: CASTPLRGETQYF. The CDR3 DNA is TGTGCCAGCACGCCCCTTCGAGGGGAGACCCAGTACTTC.

Only one count was recorded for this clone. This chain connects TRBV5-1 to TRBJ2-5; 9 bases match TRBD1. This CDR3 has 14 residues. CDR1 and CDR2 (germline): SGHRS, YFSETQ. After removal of 2 bases from V and 3 bases from J, the junction contained 2 bases not matched to a gene. The CDR3 nucleotides are TGCGCCAGCAGCTTCGGGACAGGGAAAGAGACCCAGTACTTC. The encoded protein is CASSFGTGKETQYF.

The J gene is TRBJ2-3, the V gene TRBV19; 11 bases match TRBD1. Trimming took 3 bases from V and 2 from J; bases not matched to a gene: 4. Germline loops: CDR1 LNHDA, CDR2 SQIVND (reference sequence). The CDR3 runs 16 residues. The CDR3 region has the DNA TGTGCCAGTAGTATGGGGACAGGGGGAGTCACAGATACGCAGTATTTT. Its protein product is CASSMGTGGVTDTQYF.

The chain combines TRBV5-1 with TRBJ2-1; 7 bases line up with TRBD1. Trimming at V came to 3 bases and at J to 12 bases, leaving 12 bases not matched to a gene. This CDR3 has 14 amino acids. CDR1 is SGHRS and CDR2 is YFSETQ in the germline V gene. CDR3 region: CASSSGQTGLGQFF. The CDR3 nucleotides are TGCGCCAGCAGCTCGGGTCAGACAGGGCTCGGGCAGTTCTTC.

The chain links TRBV5-6 to TRBJ2-1; possibly TRBD2 for D (5 bases). The germline V gene encodes CDR1 SGHDT and CDR2 YYEEEE. The CDR3 is 13 residues long. The germline V and J ends were trimmed by 4 bases and 2 bases, with 7 bases remaining between them. Here the CDR3 DNA reads TGTGCCAGCAGCCCCGGGGCCTACAATGAGCAGTTCTTC. This codes for CASSPGAYNEQFF. Full variable domain (rest looked up from reference TRBV5-6 and TRBJ2-1): DAGVTQSPTHLIKTRGQQVTLRCSPKSGHDTVSWYQQALGQGPQFIFQYYEEEERQRGNFPDRFSGHQFPNYSSELNVNALLLGDSALYLCASSPGAYNEQFFGPGTRLTVL.

On this clone: In the same sample, other DNA sequences code for this CDR3. The gene calls are TRBV4-1 and TRBJ2-7; D not resolved. With 0 bases removed from V and 0 bases from J, the gap between germline ends came to 9 bases. This CDR3 is built from 15 residues. In germline, CDR1 is MGHRA, CDR2 YSYEKL. The CDR3 DNA sequence: TGCGCCAGCAGCCAAGATTTTCCGGGCTCCTACGAGCAGTACTTC. It is translated as CASSQDFPGSYEQYF.

The chain employs TRBV9 and TRBJ2-7, with 7 bases fitting TRBD1. The J segment lost 6 bases and the V segment lost 3 bases, leaving 9 bases of the junction unmatched. Per the germline V gene, CDR1 is SGDLS and CDR2 is YYNGEE. CDR3 size: 14 residues. The CDR3 here is CASSARPTGPEQYF. The CDR3 DNA is TGTGCCAGCAGCGCCCGGCCGACAGGGCCCGAGCAGTACTTC.

V and J are TRBV30 and TRBJ1-3; no definite D call. Between the trimmed V and J ends, which lost 0 bases and 0 bases, there was a span of 12 bases. Germline assignment: CDR1 GTSNPN and CDR2 SVGIG (reference sequence). This CDR3 comprises 16 residues. The CDR3 DNA sequence: TGTGCCTGGAGTGTGGGCAGCCTTTCCTCTGGAAACACCATATATTTT. Its translation: CAWSVGSLSSGNTIYF.

V usage is TRBV30 and J usage is TRBJ1-6; D unresolved. This CDR3 comprises 13 residues. The V gene's germline CDR1 is GTSNPN and CDR2 SVGIG (reference sequence). Deletions cut 2 bases from V and 4 bases from J, with 6 bases between. The CDR3: CAWSLQYNSPLHF. CDR3 sequence (DNA): TGTGCCTGGAGTCTACAGTATAATTCACCCCTCCACTTT.

CDR3 residues: CASSLDGRAATEAFF. In DNA form, the CDR3 reads TGCGCCAGCAGCTTGGATGGCAGGGCGGCGACTGAAGCTTTCTTT. The chain is built from TRBV5-1 and TRBJ1-1; TRBD1 might be the D (5 bases). Per germline, CDR1 SGHRS and CDR2 YFSETQ. Trimming took 0 bases from V and 5 from J, leaving 14 bases between them. The CDR3 contains 15 residues.

J is TRBJ2-7 and V is TRBV3-1 (or the pseudogene TRBV3-2), with D tentatively TRBD1 (6 bases). Per the germline V gene, CDR1 is LGHDT and CDR2 is YNNKEL (reference sequence). Trimming pared 2 bases from V and 3 bases from J, leaving 8 bases between. There are 13 residues in the CDR3. DNA for the CDR3: TGTGCCAGCAGCCAAAACAGGGACTACGAGCAGTACTTC. It translates to CASSQNRDYEQYF.

This clone was observed a handful of times. The chain links TRBV29-1 to TRBJ1-1; no definite D call. Germline CDR1 and CDR2: SQVTM and ANQGSEA. Trimming took 8 bases from V and 4 from J, leaving 14 bases between them. This CDR3 has 12 residues. Here the CDR3 DNA reads TGCAGCAGTATTCGGGGTGGCACTGAAGCTTTCTTT. This translates into CSSIRGGTEAFF.

The rearrangement joins TRBV2 to TRBJ1-1; the D is unclear. V was shortened by 4 bases and J by 1 base, with 7 bases between the two germline ends. Germline lookup yields CDR1 SNHLY and CDR2 FYNNEI. The CDR3 contains 13 residues. Here the CDR3 reads CASSVAGNTEAFF. CDR3 DNA sequence: TGTGCCAGCAGTGTGGCAGGGAACACTGAAGCTTTCTTT.

This sequence joins TRBV6-5 and TRBJ2-7, with 7 nucleotides matching TRBD1. The length of the CDR3 is 15 residues. V dropped 2 bases and J dropped 1; count of bases not matched to a gene: 5. Per the germline V gene, CDR1 is MNHEY and CDR2 is SVGAGI. CDR3 coding DNA: TGTGCCAGCAGTTACCAACAGGGGTGGTCCTACGAGCAGTACTTC. Residues: CASSYQQGWSYEQYF.

The CDR3 reads CASSSRGGRTDTQYF. The CDR3 DNA follows: TGCGCCAGCAGCTCCCGCGGGGGGAGGACAGATACGCAGTATTTT. V gene TRBV5-1 combines with J gene TRBJ2-3, with 8 bases lining up with TRBD2. The V gene's germline CDR1 is SGHRS and CDR2 YFSETQ. J was trimmed by 3 bases and V by 3 bases; bases with no gene match: 6. The CDR3 is 15 amino acids.

The CDR3 bases are TGTGCCAGCAGCTCCCAGGACAGGGTGGAAAACACCATATATTTT. It encodes CASSSQDRVENTIYF. The chain joins TRBV11-3 to TRBJ1-3; TRBD1 matches at 8 bases. The CDR3 length is 15 residues. V trimming: 4 bases; J trimming: 6 bases; junction bases outside the gene matches: 8. Germline CDR1 and CDR2: SGHNT and YENEEA.

This rearrangement joins TRBV28 to TRBJ2-4; D is perhaps TRBD2 (5 bases). Trimming stripped 6 bases from V and 0 bases from J, with 24 bases between. Looked up from germline, CDR1 is MDHEN and CDR2 is SYDVKM. CDR3 length equals 19 residues. This CDR3 is CASRRTQRESALAKNIQYF. The CDR3 coding sequence is TGTGCCAGCAGGCGGACTCAGCGCGAATCAGCCTTAGCCAAAAACATTCAGTACTTC. Based on the CDR3 plus reference TRBV28 and TRBJ2-4, the full variable domain is DVKVTQSSRYLVKRTGEKVFLECVQDMDHENMFWYRQDPGLGLRLIYFSYDVKMKEKGDIPEGYSVSREKKERFSLILESASTNQTSMYLCASRRTQRESALAKNIQYFGAGTRLSVL.

This clone is a singleton in its sample. CDR3 coding DNA: TGTGCCAGCAGGGGGCAGGGGACCTATGGCTACACCTTC. Protein: CASRGQGTYGYTF. The chain employs TRBV12-3 or TRBV12-4 and TRBJ1-2; a weak D match, TRBD1 (6 bases). The CDR3 is 13 residues long. Trimming cost V 6 bases and J 4 bases, with 12 bases left between them.

Only one count was recorded for this clone. V is TRBV28 and J is TRBJ1-2; maybe TRBD1 (6 bases). The CDR3 spans 13 residues. V was pared by 3 bases and J by 4 bases, with 9 bases between. The germline V gene has CDR1 MDHEN and CDR2 SYDVKM. CDR3 residues: CASSFTGTYGYTF. As DNA, the CDR3 is TGTGCCAGCAGTTTCACAGGGACCTATGGCTACACCTTC.

The chain uses TRBV11-3 and TRBJ2-3, with TRBD1 matching 9 bases. Germline trimming cut 5 bases from V and 1 base from J; bases unmatched to any gene: 4. CDR1 and CDR2 (germline): SGHNT, YENEEA. The CDR3 sequence is 15 residues long. In DNA, the CDR3 is TGTGCCAGCAGCCCGGGACAGGGCGGCACAGATACGCAGTATTTT. This gives the protein CASSPGQGGTDTQYF.

This chain links TRBV9 with TRBJ1-3; D gene ambiguous. Trimming removed 3 bases at V and 0 bases at J, with 7 bases between. The CDR3 consists of 14 residues. The germline gives CDR1 SGDLS, CDR2 YYNGEE. The CDR3 coding sequence is TGTGCCAGCAGCGGGGCCTTCTCTGGAAACACCATATATTTT. It codes for CASSGAFSGNTIYF.

This chain links TRBV7-9 with TRBJ2-1; maybe TRBD1 (6 bases). The CDR3 totals 13 residues. Germline V CDR1 and CDR2: SEHNR, FQNEAQ (reference sequence). Trimming removed 5 bases from V and 5 bases from J, with 10 bases in between. The CDR3 bases are TGTGCCAGCAGCCAGACAGGAGACAATGAGCAGTTCTTC. Encoded protein: CASSQTGDNEQFF.

This clone is a singleton in its sample. This chain links TRBV29-1 with TRBJ2-7; a possible D gene is TRBD2 (7 bases). The length of the CDR3 is 12 residues. Per the germline V gene, CDR1 is SQVTM and CDR2 is ANQGSEA. Trimming removed 7 bases at V and 4 bases at J, with 14 bases between. The CDR3 DNA reads TGCAGCGCCGCCGGGGGGCCGTACGAGCAGTACTTC. Its translation is CSAAGGPYEQYF.